These 26 T cell receptor beta chains were sequenced from one sample in a study of blood T cells in healthy people across ages. With a J-beta primer mix and a sample-barcoded 5' primer, a second PCR ran 7 to 11 cycles. In TCRdb, the 5' RACE reads were re-called with MiXCR into one record per CDR3 protein. Among hundreds of thousands of distinct CDR3 sequences listed, approximately 21% were seen once. The sample was blood. All receptors come from a man between 65 and 85 years old in good health.

The chain combines TRBV28 with TRBJ2-7, with D possibly TRBD2 on 6 matching bases. V was cut by 10 bases and J by 5 bases, with 15 bases left in between. CDR3 size: 12 residues. In germline, CDR1 is MDHEN, CDR2 SYDVKM. The CDR3 loop reads CATEKGRHEQYF. The CDR3 DNA is TGTGCCACCGAGAAGGGGAGGCACGAGCAGTACTTC.

The chain employs TRBV4-3 and TRBJ1-1; no firm D call. The V end was cut by 1 base, the J end by 0 bases, with 9 bases between. There are 15 residues in the CDR3. Germline CDR1 and CDR2: LGHNA and YSLEER. This chain's CDR3 is CASSQAFLLNTEAFF. The CDR3 bases are TGCGCCAGCAGCCAAGCTTTCCTGCTGAACACTGAAGCTTTCTTT.

At least ten counts were recorded for this clonotype. V usage is TRBV7-2 and J usage is TRBJ2-7, with 7 bases identical to TRBD1. This CDR3 spans 15 amino acids. After removal of 1 base from V and 2 bases from J, the junction contained 5 bases not matched to a gene. Per the germline V gene, CDR1 is SGHTA and CDR2 is FQGNSA. The CDR3 protein is CASSLGRDRAYEQYF. The CDR3 DNA sequence: TGTGCCAGCAGCTTAGGCCGGGACAGAGCCTACGAGCAGTACTTC. Filled out from reference TRBV7-2 and TRBJ2-7, the complete variable domain reads GAGVSQSPSNKVTEKGKDVELRCDPISGHTALYWYRQSLGQGLEFLIYFQGNSAPDKSGLPSDRFSAERTGGSVSTLTIQRTQQEDSAVYLCASSLGRDRAYEQYFGPGTRLTVT.

The chain recombines TRBV24-1 with TRBJ2-7, with D hard to call. CDR3 size: 14 residues. With 11 bases removed from V and 3 bases from J, the gap between germline ends came to 19 bases. Germline CDR1 reads KGHDR; CDR2 reads SFDVKD. Here the CDR3 reads CARTKFAPGYEQYF. In DNA form, the CDR3 reads TGTGCCAGAACCAAATTTGCCCCCGGCTACGAGCAGTACTTC.

This clonotype was counted between two and nine times. The chain is built from TRBV20-1 and TRBJ1-2, with D hard to call. The V gene's germline CDR1 is DFQATT and CDR2 SNEGSKA (reference sequence). This CDR3 comprises 12 residues. With 3 bases removed from V and 4 bases from J, the gap between germline ends came to 9 bases. The CDR3 DNA is TGCAGTGCTAGGTTGTGGGGCTATGGCTACACCTTC. It codes for CSARLWGYGYTF.

This chain links TRBV28 with TRBJ1-2; D is uncertain. Germline CDR1 MDHEN, CDR2 SYDVKM. CDR3 length: 16 amino acids. V was shortened by 5 bases and J by 4 bases, with 20 bases between the two germline ends. In DNA form, the CDR3 reads TGTGCCAGCAGTCTTTCCCCCCCCGACGGAGTCTATGGCTACACCTTC. Residues: CASSLSPPDGVYGYTF.

V usage is TRBV2 and J usage is TRBJ2-5; no clear D gene. The end of the DNA is better explained by TRBJ2-1, so the J call may be wrong. CDR3 length: 14 amino acids. From germline, CDR1 is SNHLY and CDR2 FYNNEI. The CDR3 DNA is TGTGCCAGCAGTGTCGCGACACGTCTTGGTGAGCAGTTCTTC. Amino acids: CASSVATRLGEQFF.

The V and J genes are TRBV20-1 and TRBJ1-1, with no clear D. Trimming cost V 4 bases and J 0 bases, with 6 bases left between them. Germline V CDR1 and CDR2: DFQATT, SNEGSKA (reference sequence). The CDR3 length is 12 residues. The CDR3 bases are TGCAGTGCTAACACAGTGAACACTGAAGCTTTCTTT. Protein product: CSANTVNTEAFF.

The chain combines TRBV10-3 with TRBJ2-3, with D perhaps matching TRBD1 (5 bases). The DNA end is a closer match to TRBJ1-5, so the J assignment may be wrong. The V gene's germline CDR1 is ENHRY and CDR2 SYGVKD. The CDR3 runs to 16 residues. CDR3 sequence reads: CAINPGRALSTDTQHF. The CDR3 DNA is TGTGCCATCAACCCAGGGCGGGCCTTGAGCACAGATACGCAGCATTTT.

In its sample, this clonotype was seen once. This chain joins TRBV20-1 and TRBJ1-1, with D unresolved. V lost 0 bases to trimming and J lost 10 bases, with 15 bases between them. This CDR3 comprises 13 residues. From germline, CDR1 is DFQATT and CDR2 SNEGSKA (reference sequence). The CDR3 reads CSARDQEGSGAFF. The CDR3 nucleotides are TGCAGTGCTAGAGATCAGGAGGGCAGTGGAGCTTTCTTT.

The rearrangement links TRBV5-1 to TRBJ1-1; no firm D call. The CDR3 is 14 residues long. The V and J ends lost 0 bases and 0 bases respectively, with 6 bases between them. Per the germline V gene, CDR1 is SGHRS and CDR2 is YFSETQ. The CDR3 sequence: CASSLEVVNTEAFF. The CDR3 DNA reads as TGCGCCAGCAGCTTGGAGGTAGTGAACACTGAAGCTTTCTTT.

Turning to this clonotype: At one of its ends the junction is not consistent with the germline gene, which may arise from a read error. The V gene is TRBV18, the J gene TRBJ2-3; D is unclear. The CDR3 contains 12 residues. Per germline, CDR1 KGHSH and CDR2 LQKENI. DNA for the CDR3: TGTGCCAGCTCACCGGATTTGGATACGCAGTGTTTT. Translation: CASSPDLDTQCF.

The chain couples TRBV4-1 to TRBJ2-5; tentative D call: TRBD2 (7 bases). The DNA end is a closer match to TRBJ2-7, so the J assignment may be wrong. The CDR3 totals 15 residues. CDR1 and CDR2 from the germline V gene are MGHRA and YSYEKL. This CDR3 reads CASSQDARGGYEQYF. CDR3 in DNA: TGCGCCAGCAGCCAAGACGCTAGGGGGGGTTACGAGCAGTACTTC.

This chain uses TRBV4-3 with TRBJ1-4; 7 bases are a match to TRBD1. The V segment lost 4 bases and the J segment 0 bases; nucleotides outside the gene matches: 5. The V gene's germline CDR1 is LGHNA and CDR2 YSLEER. The CDR3 is made up of 16 amino acids. CDR3 loop: CASSPGQDATNEKLFF. The CDR3 DNA is TGCGCCAGCAGCCCCGGACAGGATGCAACTAATGAAAAACTGTTTTTT.

This clonotype was picked up a small number of times. This chain joins TRBV28 and TRBJ1-6; tentative D call: TRBD1 (5 bases). This CDR3 is built from 15 residues. Per germline, CDR1 MDHEN and CDR2 SYDVKM. The V end lost 5 bases, the J end lost 7 bases, and 15 bases lay between the germline ends. In nucleotides, the CDR3 is TGTGCCAGCAGTCCCCGGAACCGGGGGAATTCACCCCTCCACTTT. It encodes CASSPRNRGNSPLHF.

This clonotype was seen more than once but under ten times. The chain couples TRBV9 to TRBJ2-3, with a possible D match to TRBD2 (5 bases). Per germline, CDR1 SGDLS and CDR2 YYNGEE. V was shortened by 0 bases and J by 1 base, with 15 bases between the two germline ends. This CDR3 has 17 residues. In DNA form, the CDR3 reads TGTGCCAGCAGCGTAGCTATGGGTAGCGAGGGCACAGATACGCAGTATTTT. This codes for CASSVAMGSEGTDTQYF. The whole variable domain, remainder taken from reference TRBV9 and TRBJ2-3, is DSGVTQTPKHLITATGQRVTLRCSPRSGDLSVYWYQQSLDQGLQFLIQYYNGEERAKGNILERFSAQQFPDLHSELNLSSLELGDSALYFCASSVAMGSEGTDTQYFGPGTRLTVL.

The chain couples TRBV6-5 to TRBJ1-3; D remains unclear. The CDR3 covers 14 residues. Germline V gene data show CDR1 as MNHEY and CDR2 as SVGAGI. Trimming removed 6 bases from V and 1 base from J, with 10 bases in between. The CDR3 nucleotides read TGTGCCAGCAGAGATGACAAATCTGGAAACACCATATATTTT. This translates into CASRDDKSGNTIYF.

This clonotype was found a few times. This chain links TRBV4-3 with TRBJ1-4; 8 bases are shared with TRBD1. V lost 0 bases to trimming and J lost 10 bases; unmatched junction nucleotides: 10. This CDR3 has 16 residues. Germline V gene sequence: CDR1 LGHNA, CDR2 YSLEER. In DNA, the CDR3 is TGCGCCAGCAGCCAAGATCTTGGACAGGGAGTTGGAAAACTGTTTTTT. Its translation: CASSQDLGQGVGKLFF.

This clonotype was seen only a few times. The chain is built from TRBV12-3 or TRBV12-4 and TRBJ2-3; tentatively, D is TRBD2 (6 bases). V was pared by 3 bases and J by 5 bases, with 12 bases between. This CDR3 contains 14 residues. The CDR3 here is CASSLRDARDTQYF. CDR3 coding DNA: TGTGCCAGCAGTTTGCGGGACGCGAGAGATACGCAGTATTTT.

This clonotype was counted only a few times. This sequence joins TRBV3-1 and TRBJ2-1; perhaps D is TRBD1 or TRBD2 (5 bases each). Germline V gives CDR1 LGHDT, CDR2 YNNKEL (reference sequence). With 5 bases removed from V and 5 bases from J, the gap between germline ends came to 10 bases. This CDR3 spans 13 amino acids. CDR3 in amino acids: CASSGGADNEQFF. The CDR3 coding sequence is TGTGCCAGCAGCGGGGGAGCCGACAATGAGCAGTTCTTC.

Many counts were recorded for this clonotype. This sequence joins TRBV5-1 and TRBJ1-3, with D perhaps TRBD1 (6 bases). The CDR3 covers 14 residues. Germline CDR1 reads SGHRS; CDR2 reads YFSETQ. Trimming left V 6 bases short and J 4 bases short, with 14 bases between. CDR3 region: CASTLGGGGNTIYF. In DNA, the CDR3 is TGCGCCAGCACCCTAGGCGGGGGCGGAAACACCATATATTTT.

Concerning this clonotype itself: The conserved closing phenylalanine or tryptophan is absent in this CDR3, likely reflecting a read error. The rearrangement uses TRBV7-9 and TRBJ2-5; D is undetermined. CDR1 SEHNR and CDR2 FQNEAQ come from the germline V gene (reference sequence). CDR3 length: 13 amino acids. V was pared by 1 base and J by 2 bases, with 5 bases between. CDR3 region: CASSLGSQETQYL. In DNA form, the CDR3 reads TGTGCCAGCAGCTTAGGCAGTCAAGAGACCCAGTACCTC.

The V and J genes are TRBV20-1 and TRBJ2-5; D is perhaps TRBD2 (5 bases). Germline loops: CDR1 DFQATT, CDR2 SNEGSKA (reference sequence). This CDR3 comprises 12 residues. Deletions cut 3 bases from V and 3 bases from J, with 8 bases between. The CDR3 loop is CSASFGEETQYF. CDR3 coding DNA: TGCAGTGCTAGTTTCGGGGAAGAGACCCAGTACTTC.

The chain has TRBV7-6 and TRBJ2-1; D remains unclear. Trimming took 0 bases from V and 9 from J, leaving 9 bases between them. The length of the CDR3 is 13 residues. Germline CDR1 is SGHVS and CDR2 is FNYEAQ. The CDR3 loop reads CASSLALAREQFF. In DNA form, the CDR3 reads TGTGCCAGCAGCTTAGCGTTGGCCCGTGAGCAGTTCTTC. Variable domain in full (rest from reference TRBV7-6 and TRBJ2-1): GAGVSQSPRYKVTKRGQDVALRCDPISGHVSLYWYRQALGQGPEFLTYFNYEAQQDKSGLPNDRFSAERPEGSISTLTIQRTEQRDSAMYRCASSLALAREQFFGPGTRLTVL.

This clonotype was counted only a few times. V gene TRBV12-3 or TRBV12-4 combines with J gene TRBJ1-1; D unresolved. The length of the CDR3 is 13 residues. V shed 3 bases and J shed 3 bases, with 8 bases lying between them. The CDR3 reads CASSFGSYTEAFF. The CDR3 region has the DNA TGTGCCAGCAGTTTTGGCAGCTACACTGAAGCTTTCTTT.

This clonotype was detected only once. A clone one base away is much larger, so this may be a read error. The chain combines TRBV20-1 with TRBJ2-5; D not certain. The CDR3 is made up of 15 amino acids. Germline CDR1 reads DFQATT; CDR2 reads SNEGSKA (reference sequence). The CDR3: CSANPSGKQKEIQYF. The DNA for the CDR3 is TGCAGTGCTAACCCCTCAGGAAAACAAAAAGAGATCCAGTACTTC.